In its sample, the clone carrying this T cell receptor beta chain was seen many times. The V end lost 4 bases, the J end lost 2 bases, and 9 bases lay between the germline ends. Germline V CDR1 and CDR2: SGHTA, FQGNSA. The CDR3 covers 14 residues. TCRdb re-analysed the reads in MiXCR, keeping a single row per CDR3 protein. In the table there are under 850,000 distinct CDR3 sequences, 35% of which are singletons. This record comes from a study of T cell repertoires in cytomegalovirus infection. The chain recombines TRBV7-2 with TRBJ2-1, with TRBD2 as a possible D gene (5 bases). This TCR was recovered from a human donor in good health (CMV status not recorded). Some clones in this sample may be carry-over from other donors' samples. What was sequenced was PBMCs. The CDR3 sequence is CASSWAGPYNEQFF. CDR3 coding DNA: TGTGCCAGCAGCTGGGCGGGCCCCTACAATGAGCAGTTCTTC. The entire variable domain, with the rest obtained from reference TRBV7-2 and TRBJ2-1, is as follows: GAGVSQSPSNKVTEKGKDVELRCDPISGHTALYWYRQSLGQGLEFLIYFQGNSAPDKSGLPSDRFSAERTGGSVSTLTIQRTQQEDSAVYLCASSWAGPYNEQFFGPGTRLTVL.